This is a list of T cell receptor beta chains from one sample in a study of blood T cell repertoires in COVID-19. The assay was immunoSEQ multiplex PCR, and TCRdb's table has in-frame clones only and misses some. The data hold 250,000 to 300,000 clones, with 65% to 90% observed a single time. The source material was peripheral blood. The receptors were sampled from a man over 45 with active or convalescent COVID-19. Each CDR3 is given with its conserved first and last residue. A D gene is named only where the DNA matches it firmly. The listing skips clone size in some rows; elsewhere it reads once, few, many or a size class.

d_gene: NA
abundance: NA
v_gene: TRBV7-5
j_gene: TRBJ2-5
CDR3aa: CVRSLANRTSGNQETQYF
CDR3nt: TGTGTCAGAAGCTTAGCGAATAGGACTAGCGGGAATCAAGAGACCCAGTACTTC

d_gene: TRBD2
abundance: NA
v_gene: TRBV9
j_gene: TRBJ2-2
CDR3aa: CASSVRAQGLAENTGELFF
CDR3nt: TGTGCCAGCAGCGTGAGGGCCCAGGGACTAGCTGAGAACACCGGGGAGCTGTTTTTT

d_gene: NA
abundance: NA
v_gene: TRBV6-5
j_gene: TRBJ2-1
CDR3aa: CASRGETSRHNEQFF
CDR3nt: TGTGCCAGCAGGGGCGAAACTAGCAGGCACAATGAGCAGTTCTTC

d_gene: NA
abundance: NA
v_gene: TRBV9
j_gene: TRBJ2-1
CDR3aa: CASGGMGDEQFF
CDR3nt: TGTGCCTCCGGCGGGATGGGCGATGAGCAGTTCTTC

d_gene: TRBD1
abundance: many
v_gene: TRBV19
j_gene: TRBJ1-5
CDR3aa: CASRPGPGQGANQPQHF
CDR3nt: TGTGCCAGTCGACCCGGGCCGGGACAGGGGGCAAATCAGCCCCAGCATTTT

d_gene: TRBD2
abundance: NA
v_gene: TRBV7-2
j_gene: TRBJ2-1
CDR3aa: CASRPGTSGRRNNEQFF
CDR3nt: TGTGCCAGCAGACCGGGGACTAGCGGGAGGCGGAACAATGAGCAGTTCTTC

d_gene: NA
abundance: NA
v_gene: TRBV15
j_gene: TRBJ2-5
CDR3aa: CATSRARGGQETQYF
CDR3nt: TGTGCCACCAGCAGAGCCAGGGGTGGACAAGAGACCCAGTACTTC

d_gene: TRBD1
abundance: NA
v_gene: TRBV15
j_gene: TRBJ2-3
CDR3aa: CATSGGQISTDTQYF
CDR3nt: TGTGCCACCAGCGGGGGACAGATAAGCACAGATACGCAGTATTTT

d_gene: NA
abundance: NA
v_gene: TRBV12-5
j_gene: TRBJ2-1
CDR3aa: CASATGTNEQFF
CDR3nt: TGTGCTAGTGCCACCGGTACCAATGAGCAGTTCTTC

d_gene: NA
abundance: NA
v_gene: TRBV7-2
j_gene: TRBJ2-6
CDR3aa: CASSYSASGANVLTF
CDR3nt: TGTGCCAGCAGCTACTCTGCCTCTGGGGCCAACGTCCTGACTTTC

d_gene: NA
abundance: NA
v_gene: TRBV19
j_gene: TRBJ1-4
CDR3aa: CASSSRGTNEKLFF
CDR3nt: TGTGCCAGTAGTTCGAGGGGGACTAATGAAAAACTGTTTTTT

d_gene: TRBD2
abundance: NA
v_gene: TRBV6-2/TRBV6-3
j_gene: TRBJ2-7
CDR3aa: CASSPPTSSGISYEQYF
CDR3nt: TGTGCCAGCAGCCCGCCCACTAGTAGCGGGATCTCCTACGAGCAGTACTTC

d_gene: NA
abundance: NA
v_gene: TRBV11-2
j_gene: TRBJ1-6
CDR3aa: CASSVTGNSPLHF
CDR3nt: TGTGCCAGCAGCGTCACAGGAAATTCACCCCTCCACTTT

d_gene: TRBD1
abundance: NA
v_gene: TRBV4-1
j_gene: TRBJ1-5
CDR3aa: CASSQWTGGNQPQHF
CDR3nt: TGCGCCAGCAGCCAGTGGACAGGGGGCAATCAGCCCCAGCATTTT

d_gene: NA
abundance: NA
v_gene: TRBV5-4
j_gene: TRBJ2-6
CDR3aa: CASSADTGANVLTF
CDR3nt: TGTGCCAGCAGCGCTGACACTGGGGCCAACGTCCTGACTTTC

d_gene: TRBD1
abundance: NA
v_gene: TRBV30
j_gene: TRBJ1-4
CDR3aa: CAWSSDRGGEKLFF
CDR3nt: TGTGCCTGGAGTTCCGACAGGGGTGGTGAAAAACTGTTTTTT

d_gene: NA
abundance: NA
v_gene: TRBV5-5
j_gene: TRBJ1-6
CDR3aa: CASSSGPPETSLHF
CDR3nt: TGTGCCAGCAGCAGTGGGCCACCAGAGACGTCCCTCCACTTT

d_gene: TRBD1
abundance: few
v_gene: TRBV4-2
j_gene: TRBJ1-2
CDR3aa: CASSQGGQGVRGYTF
CDR3nt: TGTGCCAGCAGCCAAGGGGGACAGGGCGTTCGTGGCTACACCTTC

d_gene: NA
abundance: NA
v_gene: TRBV24-1
j_gene: TRBJ2-3
CDR3aa: CATSGGLYYTQYF
CDR3nt: TGTGCCACCAGCGGAGGCCTTTACTATACGCAGTATTTT

d_gene: NA
abundance: NA
v_gene: TRBV5-8
j_gene: TRBJ1-4
CDR3aa: CASSFRHTESEKLFF
CDR3nt: TGTGCCAGCAGCTTTAGACACACAGAATCTGAAAAACTGTTTTTT

d_gene: TRBD1
abundance: few
v_gene: TRBV6-2/TRBV6-3
j_gene: TRBJ1-5
CDR3aa: CASSTGTVNQPQHF
CDR3nt: TGTGCCAGCAGCACCGGGACAGTCAATCAGCCCCAGCATTTT

d_gene: TRBD1
abundance: NA
v_gene: TRBV14
j_gene: TRBJ1-2
CDR3aa: CASSRTQGARYGYTF
CDR3nt: TGTGCCAGCAGCCGAACACAGGGGGCGCGGTATGGCTACACCTTC

d_gene: TRBD1
abundance: NA
v_gene: TRBV28
j_gene: TRBJ1-1
CDR3aa: CASSLLPGTGEDTEAFF
CDR3nt: TGTGCCAGCAGTTTGTTACCTGGGACAGGGGAGGACACTGAAGCTTTCTTT

d_gene: TRBD2
abundance: NA
v_gene: TRBV9
j_gene: TRBJ2-1
CDR3aa: CASSVGLAGGNEQFF
CDR3nt: TGTGCCAGCAGCGTAGGGCTAGCGGGAGGTAATGAGCAGTTCTTC

d_gene: TRBD2
abundance: NA
v_gene: TRBV5-1
j_gene: TRBJ2-1
CDR3aa: CASSPKAFVAGGSYEQFF
CDR3nt: TGCGCCAGCAGCCCCAAGGCTTTCGTAGCGGGAGGTAGCTATGAGCAGTTCTTC

d_gene: NA
abundance: NA
v_gene: TRBV28
j_gene: TRBJ2-7
CDR3aa: CASSNYGTLVYEQYF
CDR3nt: TGTGCCAGCAGTAACTATGGGACACTGGTCTACGAGCAGTACTTC

d_gene: NA
abundance: NA
v_gene: TRBV2
j_gene: TRBJ1-3
CDR3aa: CASSARGNTIYF
CDR3nt: TGTGCCAGCAGTGCCCGTGGAAACACCATATATTTT

d_gene: NA
abundance: NA
v_gene: TRBV4-1
j_gene: TRBJ2-7
CDR3aa: CASSQGVRGYEQYF
CDR3nt: TGCGCCAGCAGCCAGGGCGTCAGGGGCTACGAGCAGTACTTC

d_gene: NA
abundance: NA
v_gene: TRBV6-5
j_gene: TRBJ2-7
CDR3aa: CASSYGGTASYEQYF
CDR3nt: TGTGCCAGCAGTTACGGAGGGACAGCGAGCTACGAGCAGTACTTC

d_gene: NA
abundance: NA
v_gene: TRBV10-3
j_gene: TRBJ1-1
CDR3aa: CANSKQGIGTEAFF
CDR3nt: TGTGCCAACAGCAAACAGGGAATCGGGACTGAAGCTTTCTTT

d_gene: TRBD1
abundance: once
v_gene: TRBV18
j_gene: TRBJ1-1
CDR3aa: CASSGGTGKNTEAFF
CDR3nt: TGTGCCAGCTCAGGGGGGACAGGGAAGAACACTGAAGCTTTCTTT

d_gene: NA
abundance: few
v_gene: TRBV10-2
j_gene: TRBJ2-3
CDR3aa: CASSQTGTSTDTQYF
CDR3nt: TGCGCCAGCAGCCAGACCGGGACTAGCACAGATACGCAGTATTTT

d_gene: NA
abundance: NA
v_gene: TRBV6-6
j_gene: TRBJ2-7
CDR3aa: CASSGDFGYEQYF
CDR3nt: TGTGCCAGCAGTGGGGACTTTGGCTACGAGCAGTACTTC

d_gene: TRBD2
abundance: NA
v_gene: TRBV4-1
j_gene: TRBJ2-7
CDR3aa: CASSQGLSGSGSPYEQYF
CDR3nt: TGCGCCAGCAGCCAAGGTCTGTCCGGTAGCGGGAGTCCCTACGAGCAGTACTTC

d_gene: TRBD1
abundance: NA
v_gene: TRBV5-5
j_gene: TRBJ1-1
CDR3aa: CASSLEARTGGGTEAFF
CDR3nt: TGTGCCAGCAGCTTGGAGGCCAGAACAGGGGGTGGCACTGAAGCTTTCTTT

d_gene: TRBD2
abundance: NA
v_gene: TRBV4-2
j_gene: TRBJ2-2
CDR3aa: CASSQAGVAGDVGELFF
CDR3nt: TGTGCCAGCAGCCAAGCTGGGGTAGCGGGAGATGTCGGGGAGCTGTTTTTT

d_gene: NA
abundance: few
v_gene: TRBV6-2/TRBV6-3
j_gene: TRBJ2-7
CDR3aa: CASSYSPYEQYF
CDR3nt: TGTGCCAGCAGTTACTCCCCATACGAGCAGTACTTC

d_gene: TRBD1
abundance: NA
v_gene: TRBV19
j_gene: TRBJ1-2
CDR3aa: CASRPLTGENYGYTF
CDR3nt: TGTGCCAGTAGACCACTTACAGGGGAGAACTATGGCTACACCTTC

d_gene: NA
abundance: NA
v_gene: TRBV28
j_gene: TRBJ1-1
CDR3aa: CASSFPKNTEAFF
CDR3nt: TGTGCCAGCAGTTTCCCCAAGAACACTGAAGCTTTCTTT

d_gene: NA
abundance: NA
v_gene: TRBV6-5
j_gene: TRBJ1-5
CDR3aa: CASSDVRESNQPQHF
CDR3nt: TGTGCCAGCAGCGATGTGAGGGAAAGCAATCAGCCCCAGCATTTT

d_gene: TRBD1
abundance: NA
v_gene: TRBV30
j_gene: TRBJ2-7
CDR3aa: CAWSVHRGLYEQYF
CDR3nt: TGTGCCTGGAGTGTGCACAGGGGGCTCTACGAGCAGTACTTC

d_gene: NA
abundance: once
v_gene: TRBV24-1
j_gene: TRBJ2-7
CDR3aa: CATSDPRQGGYEQYF
CDR3nt: TGTGCCACCAGTGATCCCAGACAGGGAGGCTACGAGCAGTACTTC